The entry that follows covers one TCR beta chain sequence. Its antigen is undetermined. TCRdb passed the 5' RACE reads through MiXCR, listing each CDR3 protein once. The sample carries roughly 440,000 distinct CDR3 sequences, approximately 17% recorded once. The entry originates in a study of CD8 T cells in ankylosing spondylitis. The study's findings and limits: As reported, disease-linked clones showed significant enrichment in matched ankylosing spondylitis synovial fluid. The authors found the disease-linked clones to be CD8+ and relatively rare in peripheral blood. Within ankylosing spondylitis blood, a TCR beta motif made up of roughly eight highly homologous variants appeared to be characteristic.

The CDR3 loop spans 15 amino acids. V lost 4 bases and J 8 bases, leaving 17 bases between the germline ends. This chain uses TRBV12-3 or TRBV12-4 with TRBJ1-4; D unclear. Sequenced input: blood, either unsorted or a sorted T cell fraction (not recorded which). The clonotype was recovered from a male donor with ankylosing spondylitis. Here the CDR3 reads CASSSIATVNEKLFF. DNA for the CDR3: TGTGCCAGCAGTTCAATTGCAACGGTAAACGAAAAACTGTTTTTT.